This passage covers 13 T cell receptor beta chains from one sample sequenced in a study of T-cell reconstitution after alpha-beta-depleted transplantation in children. TCRbeta library preparation incorporated unique molecular identifiers. MiXCR was run by TCRdb on the PCR reads, yielding one entry per CDR3 protein. The data hold about 980,000 distinct CDR3 sequences, with around 30% observed a single time. The input for sequencing was PBMCs, mostly from graft donor cells, taken 360 days after TCRalphabeta/CD19-depleted stem cell transplant. Receptors originate from a boy younger than two who had a stem cell transplant for SCID, so the T cells may come from the graft donor.

V gene TRBV7-3 combines with J gene TRBJ2-4; 7 bases align to TRBD2. This CDR3 has 15 residues. V gave up 5 bases and J gave up 6 bases; unmatched junction bases: 10. Germline assignment: CDR1 SGHTA and CDR2 FQGTGA. The CDR3 is CASSVTSAATNIQYF. The CDR3 DNA follows: TGTGCCAGCAGCGTCACTAGCGCCGCAACAAACATTCAGTACTTC.

This sequence joins TRBV6-1 and TRBJ2-2; D is ambiguous. V was pared by 11 bases and J by 5 bases, with 15 bases between. The CDR3 loop spans 13 amino acids. CDR1 is MNHNS, CDR2 SASEGT, per germline. This CDR3 is CAYRREVTGELFF. The CDR3 DNA follows: TGTGCCTACCGCCGCGAAGTGACCGGGGAGCTGTTTTTT.

This clonotype was found a few times. This chain uses TRBV3-1 with TRBJ2-1; D call uncertain. V was clipped by 2 bases and J by 1 base, with 15 bases between them. CDR3 size: 17 residues. Germline loops: CDR1 LGHDT, CDR2 YNNKEL (reference sequence). The DNA for the CDR3 is TGTGCCAGCAGCCAATACGGACCGGCTCGGTCCTACAATGAGCAGTTCTTC. Translating gives CASSQYGPARSYNEQFF.

This clonotype appeared a few times. The V call is TRBV24-1, the J call TRBJ2-1; D remains unclear. The CDR3 covers 13 residues. V lost 9 bases to trimming and J lost 8 bases, with 16 bases between them. CDR1 is KGHDR and CDR2 is SFDVKD in the germline V gene. The CDR3 is CATASTLHDEQFF. CDR3 nucleotide sequence: TGTGCCACCGCCTCGACTCTTCACGATGAGCAGTTCTTC.

The chain links TRBV9 to TRBJ2-1; D is ambiguous. Germline V gene lookup returns CDR1 SGDLS and CDR2 YYNGEE. This CDR3 spans 11 amino acids. Trimming removed 8 bases from V and 5 bases from J, with 8 bases in between. The CDR3 loop is CARIPDNEQFF. CDR3 nucleotides: TGTGCCAGGATACCAGACAATGAGCAGTTCTTC.

The chain is built from TRBV7-2 and TRBJ2-4; D might be TRBD1 (6 bases). Between the trimmed V and J ends, which lost 6 bases and 0 bases, there was a span of 15 bases. In germline, CDR1 is SGHTA, CDR2 FQGNSA. This CDR3 contains 16 residues. CDR3 nucleotide sequence: TGTGCCAGCAGTCACGGACAGTCGCTAGCCAAAAACATTCAGTACTTC. Protein product: CASSHGQSLAKNIQYF. The whole variable domain, filled in from reference TRBV7-2 and TRBJ2-4, reads GAGVSQSPSNKVTEKGKDVELRCDPISGHTALYWYRQSLGQGLEFLIYFQGNSAPDKSGLPSDRFSAERTGGSVSTLTIQRTQQEDSAVYLCASSHGQSLAKNIQYFGAGTRLSVL.

V gene TRBV3-1 combines with J gene TRBJ2-2; D is perhaps TRBD1 (6 bases). Trimming left V 4 bases short and J 5 bases short, with 17 bases between. This CDR3 is 16 amino acids long. Germline CDR1 is LGHDT and CDR2 is YNNKEL (reference sequence). The CDR3 region is CASSRRIPTGTGELFF. Here the CDR3 DNA reads TGTGCCAGCAGCCGGAGGATACCTACAGGGACCGGGGAGCTGTTTTTT.

This chain uses TRBV30 with TRBJ2-5; 8 bases fit TRBD1. CDR1 is GTSNPN and CDR2 is SVGIG in the germline V gene (reference sequence). Trimming removed 1 base from V and 2 bases from J; junction bases left unmatched: 6. CDR3 length: 15 residues. The CDR3 DNA reads as TGTGCCTGGAGTGCGTGGGACAGGCTACAAGAGACCCAGTACTTC. As protein: CAWSAWDRLQETQYF. The complete variable domain, with remaining parts taken from reference TRBV30 and TRBJ2-5, reads SQTIHQWPATLVQPVGSPLSLECTVEGTSNPNLYWYRQAAGRGLQLLFYSVGIGQISSEVPQNLSASRPQDRQFILSSKKLLLSDSGFYLCAWSAWDRLQETQYFGPGTRLLVL.

This clonotype was seen only a few times. This chain links TRBV10-1 with TRBJ1-5, with D tentatively TRBD1 (5 bases). The germline V gene encodes CDR1 WNHNN and CDR2 SYGVQD (reference sequence). The CDR3 loop spans 13 amino acids. V was cut by 4 bases and J by 4 bases, with 8 bases left in between. The CDR3 spells CASSGQLNQPQHF. Written as DNA, the CDR3 is TGCGCCAGCAGTGGACAGCTAAATCAGCCCCAGCATTTT.

The rearrangement links TRBV12-3 or TRBV12-4 to TRBJ1-5, with TRBD1 identical over 9 bases. V gave up 5 bases and J gave up 4 bases; unmatched junction bases: 6. The CDR3 covers 15 residues. The CDR3 loop is CASSKTGGSNQPQHF. The CDR3 nucleotides are TGTGCCAGCAGTAAGACAGGGGGGTCGAATCAGCCCCAGCATTTT.

This clonotype came up many times. V gene TRBV5-4 combines with J gene TRBJ1-2, with 9 bases fitting TRBD1. This CDR3 spans 14 amino acids. The germline V gene has CDR1 SGHNT and CDR2 YYREEE (reference sequence). V lost 3 bases to trimming and J lost 2 bases; unmatched junction nucleotides: 2. The CDR3 loop reads CASSWDRANYGYTF. The CDR3 DNA is TGTGCCAGCAGCTGGGACAGGGCGAACTATGGCTACACCTTC.

The CDR3 DNA is TGCGCCAGCAGCTTGTGGGACCCAGCCTACGAGCAGTACTTC. Translated, it gives CASSLWDPAYEQYF. The rearrangement uses TRBV5-1 and TRBJ2-7; either TRBD1 or TRBD2 may supply D (5 bases each). Germline V gene lookup returns CDR1 SGHRS and CDR2 YFSETQ. Deletions cut 1 base from V and 2 bases from J, with 10 bases between. The length of the CDR3 is 14 residues.

CDR3 amino acids: CASSTRLARQFF. The DNA for the CDR3 is TGTGCCAGCAGCACTCGACTAGCTAGACAGTTCTTC. The chain uses TRBV6-6 and TRBJ2-1; 7 bases map to TRBD2. Trimming cost V 6 bases and J 13 bases; bases outside gene matches: 9. This CDR3 comprises 12 residues. Germline V CDR1 and CDR2: MNHNY, SVGAGI (reference sequence).